One sample yielded the 14 T cell receptor beta chains listed below, sequenced in a study of molecular identifiers for immune sequencing clone quantification. TCRdb re-analysed the PCR reads in MiXCR, keeping a single row per CDR3 protein. The sample shows about 320,000 distinct CDR3 sequences, about a fifth of them seen only once. Material: naive CD8+ T cells from blood, with Jurkat cell RNA spiked in. Indicated subset: FACS-sorted CD8+CD4-CCR7+CD45RA+ naive T cells. The receptors were sampled from a human donor in good health. Some libraries in this study had Jurkat cell RNA spiked in.

There are many counts of this clonotype. V is TRBV27 and J is TRBJ1-1, with unresolved D. Germline values: CDR1 MNHEY, CDR2 SMNVEV (reference sequence). V was pared by 6 bases and J by 0 bases, with 11 bases between. CDR3 length equals 14 residues. Written as DNA, the CDR3 is TGTGCCAGCAGCCTAGCCGGTCTGAACACTGAAGCTTTCTTT. Protein: CASSLAGLNTEAFF.

V usage is TRBV5-6 and J usage is TRBJ2-3; 9 nucleotides align to TRBD2. Germline CDR1 SGHDT, CDR2 YYEEEE. This CDR3 contains 16 residues. With V trimmed by 0 bases and J by 2 bases, 4 bases remained unmatched. The CDR3 nucleotides are TGTGCCAGCAGCTTGGCGGAGCGGGGGGCCACAGATACGCAGTATTTT. Protein sequence: CASSLAERGATDTQYF.

This clonotype was recorded many times. The chain joins TRBV4-1 to TRBJ1-2; D gene ambiguous. There are 13 residues in the CDR3. Trimming took 2 bases from V and 3 from J, leaving 7 bases between them. Germline V gene sequence: CDR1 MGHRA, CDR2 YSYEKL. The CDR3, as DNA: TGCGCCAGCAGCCAAATTGCCGACTATGGCTACACCTTC. Protein: CASSQIADYGYTF.

About this clonotype: This may be a read error: a much more frequent sequence differs by one nucleotide. The chain links TRBV7-9 to TRBJ2-7; D gene unclear. This CDR3 region has 12 residues. The germline CDR1 and CDR2 sequences are SEHNR and FQNEAQ (reference sequence). CDR3 bases: TGTGCCAGCAGCTTGGGCTTCTACGAGCAGTGCTTC. Its protein is CASSLGFYEQCF.

As concerns this clonotype: A much larger clone is a single base away; this may be a read error. V is TRBV6-2 or TRBV6-3 and J is TRBJ1-5; D is unclear. Trimming cost V 6 bases and J 11 bases, with 20 bases left between them. Germline loops: CDR1 MNHEY, CDR2 SVGEGT. There are 14 residues in the CDR3. The CDR3 coding sequence is TGTGCCAGCAGAGCCGCCGAGGGCGGCCAGTCCCAGCATTTT. Translated: CASRAAEGGQSQHF.

This clonotype was recorded many times. The gene calls are TRBV20-1 and TRBJ2-7; 9 bases fit TRBD2. The V gene end was trimmed by 6 bases and the J gene end by 2 bases; junction bases not matched to a gene: 5. CDR1 is DFQATT and CDR2 is SNEGSKA in the germline V gene (reference sequence). The CDR3 is made up of 13 amino acids. The CDR3 is CSALAGVTYEQYF. The DNA for the CDR3 is TGCAGTGCACTAGCGGGCGTTACCTACGAGCAGTACTTC.

As regards this clonotype: Possible read error: a much larger clone is one base away. V usage is TRBV20-1 and J usage is TRBJ2-4, with 8 bases lining up with TRBD1. The CDR3 loop spans 16 amino acids. The V segment lost 3 bases and the J segment 0 bases; nucleotides outside the gene matches: 7. Germline loops: CDR1 DFQATT, CDR2 SNEGSKA (reference sequence). CDR3 sequence: CSASWDRTLAKNIQYF. The DNA of the CDR3 is TGCAGTGCTAGCTGGGACAGGACACTAGCCAAAAACATTCAGTACTTC.

Points on this clonotype: One base away lies a much larger clone, so this may be a sequencing read error. J is TRBJ2-7 and V is TRBV27; 8 bases match TRBD1. After removal of 8 bases from V and 3 bases from J, the junction contained 9 bases not matched to a gene. Germline V lookup: CDR1 MNHEY, CDR2 SMNVEV (reference sequence). The CDR3 is 14 amino acids. CDR3: CASGQGLGLYEQYF. CDR3 nucleotides: TGTGCCAGCGGACAGGGTTTGGGGCTCTACGAGCAGTACTTC.

This clonotype was detected ten times or more. This sequence joins TRBV6-5 and TRBJ1-5; TRBD1 aligns across 10 bases. Trimming removed 4 bases from V and 6 bases from J; junction bases left unmatched: 6. CDR1 MNHEY and CDR2 SVGAGI come from the germline V gene. The CDR3 contains 15 residues. The CDR3 DNA reads TGTGCCAGCAGTTCCGGGACAGGGGTCGGTCAGCCCCAGCATTTT. Its translation is CASSSGTGVGQPQHF.

The sample holds many counts of this clonotype. The V gene is TRBV12-3 or TRBV12-4, the J gene TRBJ1-1; 11 bases agree with TRBD1. With V trimmed by 6 bases and J by 5 bases, 14 bases remained unmatched. The CDR3 consists of 17 residues. The CDR3 is CASSSRDRGRGETEAFF. For the CDR3, the DNA is TGTGCCAGCAGCAGCCGGGACAGGGGGAGAGGTGAGACTGAAGCTTTCTTT.

V gene TRBV7-3 combines with J gene TRBJ2-3; no clear D. The CDR3 runs to 14 residues. CDR1 and CDR2 (germline): SGHTA, FQGTGA. Trimming removed 0 bases from V and 6 bases from J, with 10 bases in between. CDR3 bases: TGTGCCAGCAGCTTAACGGGCGGAAAGGATACGCAGTATTTT. Residues: CASSLTGGKDTQYF.

This clonotype was recorded a few times. The J gene is TRBJ2-3, the V gene TRBV27; 8 bases are a match to TRBD2. Germline trimming cut 5 bases from V and 3 bases from J; bases unmatched to any gene: 7. Germline loops: CDR1 MNHEY, CDR2 SMNVEV (reference sequence). The length of the CDR3 is 15 residues. The CDR3 region has the DNA TGTGCCAGCAGTCCCGGGGGGGCGACGACAGATACGCAGTATTTT. Its protein is CASSPGGATTDTQYF.

This clonotype was seen a few times. The V and J genes are TRBV27 and TRBJ1-1; weak D call: TRBD1 (6 bases). The V end lost 3 bases, the J end lost 6 bases, and 20 bases lay between the germline ends. CDR1 and CDR2 from the germline V gene are MNHEY and SMNVEV (reference sequence). This CDR3 is built from 16 residues. CDR3 sequence: CASSFLTGSDFSEAFF. The CDR3 DNA follows: TGTGCCAGCAGTTTCTTAACAGGGTCCGATTTTTCTGAAGCTTTCTTT.

This clonotype was seen a few times. The V gene is TRBV4-1, the J gene TRBJ2-7, with D perhaps TRBD1 or TRBD2 (5 bases each). The germline V gene encodes CDR1 MGHRA and CDR2 YSYEKL. The CDR3 extends over 15 amino acids. The V and J ends lost 0 bases and 2 bases respectively, with 11 bases between them. CDR3: CASSQDPWGTYEQYF. The CDR3, as DNA: TGCGCCAGCAGCCAAGATCCATGGGGGACCTACGAGCAGTACTTC.